This T cell receptor beta chain was profiled in a study of blood T cell repertoires in COVID-19. For the study at large: The United States, Italy and Spain were the sources of the acute and convalescent COVID-19 samples. Sample material is recorded as cDNA or gDNA derived from T cells, B-cell-depleted T cells, or PBMCs.

Authors' data handling: Nucleated cell number was recorded as an estimate derived from reference gene primer amplification. Some clones are missing from TCRdb's copy, which holds only in-frame ones; the method was immunoSEQ multiplex PCR. V and J calls and clone size follow that table, whereas D and trimming were derived from the DNA. The table includes roughly 49,000 clones, around four fifths detected once. Germline-derived CDR1 and CDR2 are SGHRS and YFSETQ. The CDR3 spans 14 residues. The trim removed 3 bases at V and 8 bases at J, leaving 9 bases unmatched. The V gene is TRBV5-1, the J gene TRBJ1-2, with TRBD1 identical over 8 bases. The sample was peripheral blood. The sequence was obtained from a woman over 75 with acute or convalescent COVID-19. CDR3 in DNA: TGCGCCAGCAGCTACGGGACAGGTTCGGGAGGCTACACCTTC. Its protein product is CASSYGTGSGGYTF.